This T cell receptor (beta chain) derives from a study of radiotherapy plus CTLA-4 blockade in lung cancer. Study-level information: Patients showed objective responses in 15% to 20% of cases, and disease control was achieved by approximately 31%.

Those with chemo-refractory metastatic non-small-cell lung cancer were treated with focal radiation combined with CTLA-4 blockade using ipilimumab. The germline V gene encodes CDR1 MDHEN and CDR2 SYDVKM. There are 15 residues in the CDR3. The V gene end was trimmed by 1 base and the J gene end by 7 bases; junction bases not matched to a gene: 6. Some clones are missing from TCRdb's copy, which holds only in-frame ones; the method was immunoSEQ multiplex PCR. The repertoire holds approximately 94,000 clones, roughly four fifths seen once, with about 26% in the top ten. The TCR originated in a human donor with non-small cell lung cancer that progressed on radiotherapy plus ipilimumab. The J gene is TRBJ1-2, the V gene TRBV28; 10 positions match TRBD1. This specimen was peripheral blood, taken from a patient treated with radiotherapy plus ipilimumab. In DNA form, the CDR3 reads TGTGCCAGCAGTTTATTTGGGGGACAGGGGATTGGCTACACCTTC. Protein sequence: CASSLFGGQGIGYTF.